The rows below give T cell receptor beta chains drawn from one sample of a study of shared clonotypes between healthy human individuals. Data came from immunoSEQ multiplex PCR; TCRdb stores just in-frame clones and leaves some out. The table lists approximately 2.1 million clones, over 85% of them singletons, with 0.35% to 0.5% in the top ten. Sequencing was carried out using naive CD4+ T cells from PBMCs. These receptors were collected from a young man in good health. Some clones in this sample may be carry-over from other donors' samples. Both conserved end residues are part of each CDR3.

>14|TRBV18
CASSPRLAVYEQYF
>13|TRBV28
CAYGGTMNTEAFF
>15|TRBV5-1
CASSLGLAMWGEQFF
>11|TRBV5-6
CASSLRGTQYF
>14|TRBV14
CASSQVLLGGTQYF
>14|TRBV7-8
CASSLEGGNTEAFF
>14|TRBV6-5
CASTRAHWGQPQHF
>14|TRBV5-1
CASSLEAVYNEQFF
>14|TRBV5-6
CASSLGALNTEAFF
>14|TRBV19
CASRSADSNQPQHF
>14|TRBV19
CASSIDSRRGEQYF
>15|TRBV5-1
CASRNSGQGSETQYF
>17|TRBV5-6
CASSLTKTGLLSDTQYF
>13|TRBV28
CASTSTKAAEAFF
>11|TRBV28
CAIRDSARVDF
>15|TRBV5-4
CASSEPNSEYNEQFF
>14|TRBV29-1
CSVGTGLVPDTQYF
>12|TRBV7-8
CASSLSGYGYTF
>16|TRBV7-9
CASSRPGEEGNYGYTF
>15|TRBV4-1
CASSVLEGTKEKLFF
>15|TRBV19
CASSLGTNSYNEQFF
>13|TRBV7-3
CASSPQSSLTQYF
>13|TRBV18
CASSPSEAGELFF
>11|TRBV11-2
CASSLGFGTFF
>12|TRBV28
CASTGSWEKLFF
>13|TRBV28
CARRREGTDTQYF
>12|TRBV28
CASSLSGVEQYF
>17|TRBV2
CASTYSARGIGTDTQYF
>16|TRBV2
CASGGLAGWNTGELFF
>13|TRBV7-3
CASSSSGGETQYF
>16|TRBV28
CASSNTGTGYPDTQYF
>13|TRBV7-3
CASSLDRGTEAFF
>17|TRBV14
CASSQEGAAGELRGYTF
>17|TRBV6-1
CASSAKAGTTNTGELFF
>14|TRBV4-1
CASSPGQAENTIYF
>17|TRBV29-1
CSVEDIPAGRPYTEAFF
>16|TRBV5-1
CASSLGLAGGQETQYF
>12|TRBV18
CASSPPQGEAFF
>15|TRBV7-2
CASSLGPGVGETQYF
>12|TRBV30
CAWADSSTEAFF
>14|TRBV10-3
CAIKRDRENTEAFF
>15|TRBV6-5
CASSRRGQLVETQYF
>17|TRBV28
CASSSGQGANSGNTIYF
>14|TRBV28
CASSLVQAGYGYTF
>15|TRBV10-1
CASSESRTGSYEQYF
>12|TRBV7-3
CASSLVTGELFF
>15|TRBV5-6
CASSPPGGRVGEQYF